This paragraph reports one T cell receptor beta chain. Measured with immunoSEQ multiplex PCR; TCRdb has only the in-frame clones, and not every one. The table shows 200,000 to 250,000 clones, with about 83% occurring only once. This sample was included in a study of blood T cell repertoires in COVID-19. Input material: PBMCs or T cells enriched from blood (not recorded which). The sequence was obtained from a woman in her forties who had been exposed to COVID-19.

DNA for the CDR3: TGTGCCAGCAGTGAGGGAGGGGTCTCCTACAATGAGCAGTTCTTC. Its protein product is CASSEGGVSYNEQFF. The V gene is TRBV2, the J gene TRBJ2-1, with 7 bases identical to TRBD2. Germline V gene lookup returns CDR1 SNHLY and CDR2 FYNNEI. This CDR3 has 15 residues. With 3 bases clipped from V and 0 bases from J, the junction kept 2 bases outside the gene matches.